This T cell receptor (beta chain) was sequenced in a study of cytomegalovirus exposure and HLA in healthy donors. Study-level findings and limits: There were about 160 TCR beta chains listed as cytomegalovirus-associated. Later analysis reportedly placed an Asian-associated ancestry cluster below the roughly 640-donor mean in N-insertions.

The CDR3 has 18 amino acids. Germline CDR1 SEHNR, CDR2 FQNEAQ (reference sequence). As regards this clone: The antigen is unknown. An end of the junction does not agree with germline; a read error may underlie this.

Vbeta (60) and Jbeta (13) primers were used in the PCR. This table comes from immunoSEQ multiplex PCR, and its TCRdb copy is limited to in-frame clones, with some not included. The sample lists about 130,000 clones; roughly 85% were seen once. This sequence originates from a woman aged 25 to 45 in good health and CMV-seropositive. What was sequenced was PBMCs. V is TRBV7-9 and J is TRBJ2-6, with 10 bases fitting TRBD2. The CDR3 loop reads CSSSLLLAGLSGANVLTF. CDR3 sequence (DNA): TGTTCCAGCAGCTTGTTACTAGCGGGGCTCTCTGGGGCCAACGTCCTGACTTTC.